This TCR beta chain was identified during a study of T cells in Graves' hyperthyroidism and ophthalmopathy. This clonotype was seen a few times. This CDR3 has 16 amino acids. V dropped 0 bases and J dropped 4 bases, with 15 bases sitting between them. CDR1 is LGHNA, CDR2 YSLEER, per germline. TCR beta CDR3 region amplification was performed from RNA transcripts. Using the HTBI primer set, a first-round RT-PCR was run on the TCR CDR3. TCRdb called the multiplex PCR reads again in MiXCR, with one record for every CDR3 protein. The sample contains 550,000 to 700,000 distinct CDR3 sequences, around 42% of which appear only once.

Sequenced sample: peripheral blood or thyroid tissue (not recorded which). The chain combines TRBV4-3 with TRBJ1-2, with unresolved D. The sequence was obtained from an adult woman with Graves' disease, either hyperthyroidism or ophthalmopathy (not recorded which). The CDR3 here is CASSQDEGISGYGYTF. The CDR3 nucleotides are TGCGCCAGCAGCCAAGATGAGGGCATTAGCGGCTATGGCTACACCTTC.